These 7 T cell receptor beta chains came from one sample sequenced in a study of blood T cell repertoires in COVID-19. Data came from immunoSEQ multiplex PCR; TCRdb stores just in-frame clones and leaves some out. The repertoire holds 140,000 or so clones, 75% to 90% seen once, with about 1.7% in the top ten. The sequenced sample consisted of peripheral blood. These receptors were collected from a woman between 50 and 59 years old with acute or convalescent COVID-19.

The rearrangement uses TRBV18 and TRBJ2-2; 9 bases are shared with TRBD2. The CDR3 loop spans 15 amino acids. Germline lookup yields CDR1 KGHSH and CDR2 LQKENI. Trimming took 2 bases from V and 3 from J; bases not matched to a gene: 1. The CDR3 nucleotides are TGTGCCAGCTCACCATCTAGCGGGGACACCGGGGAGCTGTTTTTT. It is translated as CASSPSSGDTGELFF.

The rearrangement links TRBV2 to TRBJ1-5, with D unresolved. Germline CDR1 SNHLY, CDR2 FYNNEI. V dropped 5 bases and J dropped 5 bases, with 13 bases sitting between them. The CDR3 is 14 residues long. CDR3: CASSYRHQDQPQHF. The CDR3 DNA sequence: TGTGCCAGCAGTTATAGACATCAAGATCAGCCCCAGCATTTT.

V gene TRBV4-2 combines with J gene TRBJ1-6, with a weak D call TRBD1 (6 bases). The CDR3 sequence is 14 residues long. The V end was cut by 3 bases, the J end by 6 bases, with 9 bases between. Germline V gene sequence: CDR1 LGHNA, CDR2 YNFKEQ. The CDR3 here is CASSHRDTNSPLHF. For the CDR3, the DNA is TGTGCCAGCAGCCACCGGGACACTAATTCACCCCTCCACTTT.

The V call is TRBV5-1, the J call TRBJ2-4; 7 nucleotides agree with TRBD1. Unmatched junction bases numbered 16, after V lost 7 bases and J lost 0 bases. Germline V gene lookup returns CDR1 SGHRS and CDR2 YFSETQ. The CDR3 sequence is 18 residues long. This CDR3 reads CASRPRPGGNLAKNIQYF. DNA of the CDR3: TGCGCCAGCCGACCTCGGCCAGGGGGAAATCTAGCCAAAAACATTCAGTACTTC.

J is TRBJ1-3 and V is TRBV10-3; no reliable D call. The CDR3 contains 11 residues. Looked up from germline, CDR1 is ENHRY and CDR2 is SYGVKD. The V end was cut by 4 bases, the J end by 7 bases, with 5 bases between. CDR3 region: CAISGGNTIYF. The CDR3 region has the DNA TGTGCCATCAGTGGCGGCAACACCATATATTTT.

V usage is TRBV7-8 and J usage is TRBJ1-4, with D possibly matching TRBD1 (5 bases). V lost 1 base and J lost 7, with 10 bases in between. From germline, CDR1 is SGHVS and CDR2 FQNEAQ. The CDR3 is 14 amino acids. This CDR3 is CASSLGQGGEKLFF. In DNA, the CDR3 is TGTGCCAGCAGCTTAGGCCAGGGTGGTGAAAAACTGTTTTTT.

The chain recombines TRBV25-1 with TRBJ2-5, with 8 bases that match TRBD1. CDR1 MGHDK and CDR2 SYGVNS come from the germline V gene. The CDR3 has 13 amino acids. With 8 bases clipped from V and 4 bases from J, the junction kept 6 bases outside the gene matches. CDR3 sequence: CASSRDRPETQYF. The CDR3 region has the DNA TGTGCCAGCTCAAGGGACAGGCCAGAGACCCAGTACTTC. Full variable domain (outside the CDR3, taken from reference TRBV25-1 and TRBJ2-5): EADIYQTPRYLVIGTGKKITLECSQTMGHDKMYWYQQDPGMELHLIHYSYGVNSTEKGDLSSESTVSRIRTEHFPLTLESARPSHTSQYLCASSRDRPETQYFGPGTRLLVL.